The 5 T cell receptor beta chains listed next were all sequenced from one sample in a study of blood T cell repertoires in COVID-19. Assay: immunoSEQ multiplex PCR; the TCRdb copy retains only in-frame clones and omits some. This sample has 75,000 to 100,000 clones, with around 85% found just once. The sequenced sample consisted of peripheral blood. The receptors shown here come from a woman aged 80 or over with acute or convalescent COVID-19.

Only one count was recorded for this clone. The V gene is TRBV9, the J gene TRBJ1-6; the D gene is possibly TRBD1 (6 bases). Germline V lookup: CDR1 SGDLS, CDR2 YYNGEE. Deletions cut 0 bases from V and 7 bases from J, with 8 bases between. This CDR3 is 14 amino acids long. The chain's CDR3 is CASSVGQENSPLHF. DNA of the CDR3: TGTGCCAGCAGCGTAGGACAGGAAAATTCACCCCTCCACTTT.

Only a few counts were recorded for this clone. The chain combines TRBV24-1 with TRBJ1-1; D gene ambiguous. The V end lost 4 bases, the J end lost 11 bases, and 16 bases lay between the germline ends. Germline-derived CDR1 and CDR2 are KGHDR and SFDVKD. This CDR3 has 13 residues. The chain's CDR3 is CATSDDTDFEAFF. CDR3 DNA: TGTGCCACCAGTGACGACACCGATTTTGAGGCTTTCTTT.

The chain joins TRBV5-1 to TRBJ2-3; 10 positions match TRBD1. Germline V gives CDR1 SGHRS, CDR2 YFSETQ. V dropped 1 base and J dropped 1; count of bases not matched to a gene: 6. The CDR3 spans 17 residues. This chain's CDR3 is CASSLSPGTGGTDTQYF. CDR3 bases: TGCGCCAGCAGCTTGTCCCCCGGGACAGGGGGCACAGATACGCAGTATTTT.

The genes are TRBV30 and TRBJ1-4; no clear D. V gave up 3 bases and J gave up 3 bases, with 14 bases separating them. The V gene's germline CDR1 is GTSNPN and CDR2 SVGIG (reference sequence). CDR3 length: 15 residues. Here the CDR3 DNA reads TGTGCCTGGAGCCCCCCCGGGATTCCTAATGAAAAACTGTTTTTT. It specifies CAWSPPGIPNEKLFF.

A few counts support this clone. The chain links TRBV18 to TRBJ2-7, with D possibly matching TRBD2 (5 bases). The germline gives CDR1 KGHSH, CDR2 LQKENI. Trimming removed 4 bases from V and 3 bases from J, with 13 bases in between. This CDR3 is 14 amino acids long. The CDR3 here is CASSLQGRDYEQYF. CDR3 DNA: TGTGCCAGCTCACTTCAAGGGAGAGACTACGAGCAGTACTTC. Using reference TRBV18 and TRBJ2-7 for the parts outside the CDR3, the full variable domain is NAGVMQNPRHLVRRRGQEARLRCSPMKGHSHVYWYRQLPEEGLKFMVYLQKENIIDESGMPKERFSAEFPKEGPSILRIQQVVRGDSAAYFCASSLQGRDYEQYFGPGTRLTVT.